This record covers a single TCR beta chain. This sample was taken from a study of T cells in Graves' hyperthyroidism and ophthalmopathy. The investigators amplified TCR beta CDR3 regions from RNA transcripts. HTBI primers drove first-round RT-PCR of the TCR CDR3. MiXCR was run by TCRdb on the multiplex PCR reads, yielding one entry per CDR3 protein. The sample yields approximately 590,000 distinct CDR3 sequences, 35% to 55% seen once. The hyperthyroidism patients had all been newly diagnosed, and their disease duration was under 2 months. Their ages ranged from 18 to 65 years. Source material: peripheral blood or thyroid tissue (not recorded which). The TCR sequence derives from a woman aged 18-29 years with Graves' hyperthyroidism.

The CDR3 protein is CASRSTSGRVETQYF. As DNA, the CDR3 is TGTGCCAGCAGATCTACTAGCGGGAGGGTGGAGACCCAGTACTTC. The V gene is TRBV7-2, the J gene TRBJ2-5; 13 bases line up with TRBD2. This CDR3 has 15 amino acids. Germline V gene sequence: CDR1 SGHTA, CDR2 FQGNSA. V was clipped by 6 bases and J by 5 bases; unmatched bases: 6.